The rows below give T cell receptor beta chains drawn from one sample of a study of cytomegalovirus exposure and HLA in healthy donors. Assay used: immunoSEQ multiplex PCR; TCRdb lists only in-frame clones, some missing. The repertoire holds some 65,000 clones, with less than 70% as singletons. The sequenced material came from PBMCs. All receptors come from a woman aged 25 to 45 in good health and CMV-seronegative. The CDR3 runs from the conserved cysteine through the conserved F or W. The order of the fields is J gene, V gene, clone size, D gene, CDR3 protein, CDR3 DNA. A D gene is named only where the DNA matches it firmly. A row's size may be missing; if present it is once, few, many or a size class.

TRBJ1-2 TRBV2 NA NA CASSEGGRIYGYTF TGTGCCAGCAGTGAGGGGGGGCGGATCTATGGCTACACCTTC
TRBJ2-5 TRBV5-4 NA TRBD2 CASSSSAGGGETQYF TGTGCCAGCAGCTCGAGCGCGGGAGGGGGGGAGACCCAGTACTTC
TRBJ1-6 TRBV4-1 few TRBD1 CASSQDPGTAVLPLHF TGCGCCAGCAGCCAAGATCCTGGGACAGCAGTATTACCCCTCCACTTT
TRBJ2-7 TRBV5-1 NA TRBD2 CASSLATSGVTYEQYF TGCGCCAGCAGCTTGGCCACTAGCGGCGTTACCTACGAGCAGTACTTC
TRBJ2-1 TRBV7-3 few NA CASSSLVGQSEQFF TGTGCCAGCAGCTCCCTCGTTGGGCAAAGCGAGCAGTTCTTC
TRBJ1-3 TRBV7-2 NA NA CASSQNQGGNTIYF TGTGCCAGCAGCCAAAACCAGGGGGGAAACACCATATATTTT
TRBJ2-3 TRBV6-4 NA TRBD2 CASSAGGSTDTQYF TGTGCCAGCAGTGCGGGGGGAAGCACAGATACGCAGTATTTT
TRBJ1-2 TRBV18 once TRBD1 CASSPQPGQGSYGYTF TGTGCCAGCTCACCCCAACCGGGACAGGGTTCATATGGCTACACCTTC
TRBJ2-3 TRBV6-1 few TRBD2 CASSVWGTSGSDTQYF TGTGCCAGCAGTGTCTGGGGGACTAGCGGTTCAGATACGCAGTATTTT
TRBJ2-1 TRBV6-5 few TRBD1 CASSPRQGFGEQFF TGTGCCAGCAGTCCCCGACAGGGTTTCGGTGAGCAGTTCTTC
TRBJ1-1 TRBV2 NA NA CASRIEQGNTEAFF TGTGCCAGCAGGATTGAACAGGGGAACACTGAAGCTTTCTTT
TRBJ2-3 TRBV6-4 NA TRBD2 CASSDSSGGSTDTQYF TGTGCCAGCAGTGACTCTAGCGGGGGGAGCACAGATACGCAGTATTTT
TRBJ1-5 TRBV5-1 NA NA CASSWGGSQPQHF TGCGCCAGCAGCTGGGGGGGAAGTCAGCCCCAGCATTTT
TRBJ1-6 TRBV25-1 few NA CASSALGPRDSPLHF TGTGCCAGCAGTGCCCTTGGACCGAGGGATTCACCCCTCCACTTT
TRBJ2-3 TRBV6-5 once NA CASRGTRGTDTQYF TGTGCCAGCCGGGGAACGAGAGGCACAGATACGCAGTATTTT
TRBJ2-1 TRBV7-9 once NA CASSPSHEQFF TGTGCCAGCAGCCCTAGCCATGAGCAGTTCTTC
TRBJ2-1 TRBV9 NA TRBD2 CASSGEGGGVGYEQFF TGTGCCAGCAGCGGCGAAGGCGGGGGGGTTGGCTATGAGCAGTTCTTC
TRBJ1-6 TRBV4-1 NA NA CASSIVNAGSSYNSPLHF TGCGCCAGCAGCATCGTTAACGCAGGTAGCTCCTATAATTCACCCCTCCACTTT